This T cell receptor beta chain was identified during a study of blood T cell repertoires in COVID-19. Study context: Acute and convalescent COVID-19 specimens originated in the United States, Italy and Spain. Sources were T cells, B-cell-depleted T cells, or PBMCs; the material itself was cDNA or gDNA.

As originally analysed: For nucleated cells, counts were estimated from reference gene primer amplification. TCRdb's table, derived via immunoSEQ multiplex PCR, lists solely in-frame clones and lacks some. V, J and clone size are taken as reported in that table, and D and trimming were inferred from the DNA itself. The repertoire holds 100,000 or so clones, with roughly 92% as singletons. Recruited during active infection, patients (from Seattle) were subsequently followed longitudinally. The CDR3 totals 17 residues. The junction had 13 bases not matched to a gene; V was cut back by 5 bases and J by 4 bases. From germline, CDR1 is MDHEN and CDR2 SYDVKM.

This sequence originates from a woman aged 45-60 years with COVID-19, enrolled during active disease. This sequence joins TRBV28 and TRBJ1-2, with TRBD1 matching over 10 bases. The sample was peripheral blood. The CDR3 bases are TGTGCCAGCAGTCCCCCGGGACAGGGGCAGTGGAGCTATGGCTACACCTTC. Its protein product is CASSPPGQGQWSYGYTF.